Following are 26 T cell receptor beta chains from one sample sequenced in a study of cytomegalovirus exposure and HLA in healthy donors. The primer mix had 60 Vbeta and 13 Jbeta primers. Some clones are missing from TCRdb's copy, which holds only in-frame ones; the method was immunoSEQ multiplex PCR. The sample includes around 74,000 clones. What was sequenced was PBMCs. Receptors were obtained from a man under 40 in good health and CMV-seronegative.

V gene TRBV28 combines with J gene TRBJ1-1; D perhaps matches TRBD1 (5 bases). Germline V gene sequence: CDR1 MDHEN, CDR2 SYDVKM. CDR3 length: 13 amino acids. V lost 2 bases to trimming and J lost 8 bases, with 12 bases between them. The CDR3 reads CASSLDRYGEAFF. Written as DNA, the CDR3 is TGTGCCAGCAGTTTAGACAGATACGGAGAAGCTTTCTTT.

This chain links TRBV18 with TRBJ2-5, with D possibly being TRBD1 (6 bases). CDR3 length: 14 residues. Germline V gene sequence: CDR1 KGHSH, CDR2 LQKENI. Trimming took off 4 bases at V and 5 bases at J, with 14 bases between the two ends. Here the CDR3 reads CASSHNRASETQYF. Here the CDR3 DNA reads TGTGCCAGCTCACATAACAGGGCGAGCGAGACCCAGTACTTC.

As concerns this clone: Relative to the germline gene, one junction end is altered; a read error may explain this. The chain couples TRBV18 to TRBJ2-1; D gene ambiguous. The CDR3 totals 11 residues. Germline CDR1 is KGHSH and CDR2 is LQKENI. CDR3 protein: CASSFGNERFF. The CDR3 nucleotides are TGTGCCAGCTCATTTGGCAATGAGCGGTTCTTC.

Turning to this clone: This specimen includes other DNA sequences encoding the same CDR3. The V and J genes are TRBV7-9 and TRBJ1-5, with a weak D call TRBD1 (6 bases). In germline, CDR1 is SEHNR, CDR2 FQNEAQ (reference sequence). The CDR3 sequence is 13 residues long. The V end lost 1 base, the J end lost 6 bases, and 7 bases lay between the germline ends. CDR3 amino acids: CASSLEGGQPQHF. DNA of the CDR3: TGTGCCAGCAGCTTAGAAGGGGGTCAGCCCCAGCATTTT.

V is TRBV18 and J is TRBJ2-7; 9 positions match TRBD1. V trimming: 3 bases; J trimming: 3 bases; junction bases outside the gene matches: 3. CDR1 is KGHSH, CDR2 LQKENI, per germline. This CDR3 comprises 14 residues. The DNA for the CDR3 is TGTGCCAGCTCACCCGGGACAGGGATCTACGAGCAGTACTTC. Protein: CASSPGTGIYEQYF. The full variable domain, with the rest looked up from reference TRBV18 and TRBJ2-7, is NAGVMQNPRHLVRRRGQEARLRCSPMKGHSHVYWYRQLPEEGLKFMVYLQKENIIDESGMPKERFSAEFPKEGPSILRIQQVVRGDSAAYFCASSPGTGIYEQYFGPGTRLTVT.

The CDR3 DNA follows: TGCGCCAGCGGTAGGGCTAGCGGGAGTTACAATGAGCAGTTCTTC. It yields the protein CASGRASGSYNEQFF. The chain carries TRBV4-1 and TRBJ2-1; TRBD2 agrees at 10 bases. Germline CDR1 MGHRA, CDR2 YSYEKL. With 8 bases clipped from V and 4 bases from J, the junction kept 8 bases outside the gene matches. This CDR3 has 15 amino acids.

The chain links TRBV5-1 to TRBJ2-6; unclear D gene. CDR3 length: 14 amino acids. V lost 1 base, J lost 2 bases, and 4 bases lay in between. Per the germline V gene, CDR1 is SGHRS and CDR2 is YFSETQ. DNA of the CDR3: TGCGCCAGCAGCTTGAGAGCTGGGGCCAACGTCCTGACTTTC. Translated, it gives CASSLRAGANVLTF.

The rearrangement links TRBV14 to TRBJ1-2; D gene ambiguous. Deletions cut 3 bases from V and 0 bases from J, with 14 bases between. Germline V lookup: CDR1 SGHDN, CDR2 FVKESK. The CDR3 has 16 amino acids. Written as DNA, the CDR3 is TGTGCCAGCAGCCAGACATTAGTGGGCACTAACTATGGCTACACCTTC. It specifies CASSQTLVGTNYGYTF.

The chain joins TRBV10-1 to TRBJ1-2, with 11 bases fitting TRBD1. The junction had 1 base not matched to a gene; V was cut back by 6 bases and J by 4 bases. This CDR3 spans 13 amino acids. The germline gives CDR1 WNHNN, CDR2 SYGVQD (reference sequence). The CDR3 sequence: CASSGTGGYGYTF. The DNA of the CDR3 is TGCGCCAGCAGCGGGACAGGGGGCTATGGCTACACCTTC.

V and J are TRBV7-8 and TRBJ2-7, with 12 bases that match TRBD2. There are 16 residues in the CDR3. The ends lost 5 bases at V and 4 bases at J; junction bases unmatched: 9. Germline CDR1 and CDR2: SGHVS and FQNEAQ. CDR3 loop: CASSSRTSGTDYEQYF. CDR3 nucleotide sequence: TGTGCCAGCAGCAGCAGGACTAGCGGGACTGATTACGAGCAGTACTTC.

V usage is TRBV5-1 and J usage is TRBJ2-1; 14 bases line up with TRBD2. With V trimmed by 4 bases and J by 4 bases, 7 bases remained unmatched. Germline V gene lookup returns CDR1 SGHRS and CDR2 YFSETQ. This CDR3 is 17 amino acids long. The CDR3 sequence: CASSHGLAGGNYNEQFF. As DNA, the CDR3 is TGCGCCAGCAGCCATGGACTAGCGGGGGGCAATTACAATGAGCAGTTCTTC.

The V gene is TRBV5-1, the J gene TRBJ1-1; the D is unclear. Germline CDR1 reads SGHRS; CDR2 reads YFSETQ. The germline V and J ends were trimmed by 0 bases and 1 base, with 7 bases remaining between them. The CDR3 covers 14 residues. In nucleotides, the CDR3 is TGCGCCAGCAGCTTGGGTTCGTCGAACACTGAAGCTTTCTTT. It codes for CASSLGSSNTEAFF.

This chain joins TRBV18 and TRBJ1-1; 9 bases are a match to TRBD1. V lost 0 bases, J lost 10 bases, and 3 bases stayed unmatched. Germline CDR1 is KGHSH and CDR2 is LQKENI. This CDR3 has 13 amino acids. The CDR3 DNA is TGTGCCAGCTCACCACCAGACAGGGGGACAGCTTTCTTT. Translation gives CASSPPDRGTAFF.

V is TRBV7-9 and J is TRBJ2-1, with 7 bases matching TRBD1. J lost 7 bases, V lost 4 bases, and 22 bases had no gene match. The V gene's germline CDR1 is SEHNR and CDR2 FQNEAQ (reference sequence). This CDR3 is built from 19 residues. CDR3 DNA: TGTGCCAGCAGCTACAGGGGCTGGGCGAGGGAAACAAGGGGGAATGAGCAGTTCTTC. It encodes CASSYRGWARETRGNEQFF.

The rearrangement uses TRBV6-1 and TRBJ2-5, with 8 bases fitting TRBD1. Germline lookup yields CDR1 MNHNS and CDR2 SASEGT. Trimming at V came to 4 bases and at J to 4 bases, leaving 2 bases not matched to a gene. The CDR3 spans 13 residues. Here the CDR3 DNA reads TGTGCCAGCAGTGCGGACAGGGCAGAGACCCAGTACTTC. It yields the protein CASSADRAETQYF.

V is TRBV4-2 and J is TRBJ2-1, with a tentative D call TRBD2 (6 bases). Germline CDR1 LGHNA, CDR2 YNFKEQ. V lost 1 base and J 0 bases, leaving 13 bases between the germline ends. There are 17 residues in the CDR3. The CDR3 loop is CASSQAPTGDSYNEQFF. For the CDR3, the DNA is TGTGCCAGCAGCCAAGCTCCGACGGGGGACTCCTACAATGAGCAGTTCTTC.

The rearrangement links TRBV25-1 to TRBJ1-1; 7 nucleotides align to TRBD1. Germline V CDR1 and CDR2: MGHDK, SYGVNS. This CDR3 is 16 amino acids long. Unmatched junction bases numbered 8, after V lost 4 bases and J lost 0 bases. The CDR3 DNA follows: TGTGCCAGCAGTGGCCAACCGGGACAGTTGAACACTGAAGCTTTCTTT. Amino acids: CASSGQPGQLNTEAFF.

V gene TRBV6-6 combines with J gene TRBJ2-7, with TRBD1 matching 10 bases. Germline assignment: CDR1 MNHNY and CDR2 SVGAGI (reference sequence). V lost 0 bases and J lost 3; bases outside the gene matches: 2. The CDR3 covers 15 residues. In DNA form, the CDR3 reads TGTGCCAGCAGTTACTCGCGGACAGGGGGCTACGAGCAGTACTTC. Translation gives CASSYSRTGGYEQYF.

The chain recombines TRBV20-1 with TRBJ2-7; D gene unclear. The CDR3 is 11 residues long. Trimming removed 0 bases from V and 3 bases from J, with 3 bases in between. Germline-derived CDR1 and CDR2 are DFQATT and SNEGSKA (reference sequence). The CDR3 protein is CSARDNYEQYF. The CDR3 nucleotides read TGCAGTGCTAGAGACAACTACGAGCAGTACTTC.

The V gene is TRBV28, the J gene TRBJ1-1; the D gene is possibly TRBD1 (5 bases). Germline V gene data show CDR1 as MDHEN and CDR2 as SYDVKM. This CDR3 contains 14 residues. V gave up 5 bases and J gave up 4 bases, with 14 bases separating them. For the CDR3, the DNA is TGTGCCAGCAGTGGGGGGGGAGGGGTCACTGAAGCTTTCTTT. It translates to CASSGGGGVTEAFF.

Points on this clone: The sample contains more than one DNA sequence encoding this CDR3. The genes are TRBV4-1 and TRBJ1-2; no firm D call. There are 18 residues in the CDR3. Germline loops: CDR1 MGHRA, CDR2 YSYEKL. V shed 0 bases and J shed 0 bases, with 17 bases lying between them. The CDR3 region has the DNA TGCGCCAGCAGCCAAGATCGCGACACCGGTGCCTCTAACTATGGCTACACCTTC. Encoded protein: CASSQDRDTGASNYGYTF.

J is TRBJ2-3 and V is TRBV5-1, with a weak D call TRBD2 (5 bases). The CDR3 totals 13 residues. Germline V lookup: CDR1 SGHRS, CDR2 YFSETQ. Trimming left V 4 bases short and J 2 bases short, with 8 bases between. CDR3 DNA: TGCGCCAGCAGCCCACTAGACACAGATACGCAGTATTTT. It is translated as CASSPLDTDTQYF.

CDR3 sequence: CASSLETGTDTQYF. The CDR3 region has the DNA TGCGCCAGCAGCTTAGAGACAGGGACAGATACGCAGTATTTT. The chain carries TRBV5-1 and TRBJ2-3; 7 bases are shared with TRBD1. Germline values: CDR1 SGHRS, CDR2 YFSETQ. CDR3 length: 14 residues. V lost 2 bases, J lost 3 bases, and 3 bases stayed unmatched.

V and J are TRBV6-1 and TRBJ2-1, with D perhaps matching TRBD1 (5 bases). The CDR3 consists of 15 residues. Trimming cost V 1 base and J 7 bases, with 14 bases left between them. Per germline, CDR1 MNHNS and CDR2 SASEGT. CDR3 amino acids: CASSEGTRGRNEQFF. In nucleotides, the CDR3 is TGTGCCAGCAGTGAAGGGACAAGGGGCCGGAATGAGCAGTTCTTC.

The rearrangement uses TRBV19 and TRBJ2-3; 9 bases are shared with TRBD1. V trimming: 5 bases; J trimming: 5 bases; junction bases outside the gene matches: 14. Germline CDR1 LNHDA, CDR2 SQIVND (reference sequence). The CDR3 contains 17 residues. CDR3 region: CASSWVSGTGSKDTQYF. The CDR3, as DNA: TGTGCCAGTAGTTGGGTCTCCGGGACAGGGTCTAAAGATACGCAGTATTTT.

The chain joins TRBV28 to TRBJ1-2; 7 positions agree with TRBD1. CDR1 is MDHEN, CDR2 SYDVKM, per germline. CDR3 length equals 18 residues. The junction had 20 bases not matched to a gene; V was cut back by 6 bases and J by 4 bases. The CDR3 nucleotides read TGTGCCAGCAGCTTAGACTCTAAGACAGGGAGAAAAGGCTATGGCTACACCTTC. It translates to CASSLDSKTGRKGYGYTF.